This T cell receptor (beta chain) stems from a study of blood T cell repertoires in COVID-19. The wider study: PBMCs, B-cell-depleted T cells, or T cells provided the cDNA or gDNA that made up the material.

Source study methods: Cell counts per sample came from amplifying reference gene primers. Sequencing was performed with immunoSEQ multiplex PCR; in TCRdb, only in-frame clones are kept and a portion is missing. D and trimming were read from the DNA, whereas the V and J calls and clone size are those reported in that table. Of hundreds of thousands of clones listed, approximately 77% are singletons. Sequenced material: peripheral blood. This clonotype was sampled from a woman over 75 with acute or convalescent COVID-19.

Here the CDR3 reads CASSEQASRAGQPQHF. CDR3 bases: TGTGCCAGCAGTGAACAGGCCTCCAGGGCCGGACAGCCCCAGCATTTT. This rearrangement joins TRBV2 to TRBJ1-5; D is possibly TRBD1 (5 bases). CDR3 length equals 16 residues. In germline, CDR1 is SNHLY, CDR2 FYNNEI. Trimming cost V 2 bases and J 7 bases, with 18 bases left between them.